A selection of T cell receptor beta chains follows, all from one sample in a study of blood T cell repertoires in COVID-19. Profiled with immunoSEQ multiplex PCR; TCRdb holds only in-frame clones, not every one. The data contain about 430,000 clones, over 75% of them singletons. The sample consisted of PBMCs or T cells enriched from blood (not recorded which). The receptors were gathered from a woman in her thirties with acute COVID-19. CDR3s include the opening cysteine and the closing phenylalanine or tryptophan. The D gene is left open where the match is weak. Size is stated for part of the rows, as once, few or many counts, or as a class when the clone is expanded.

V,size,D,J,CDR3,DNA
TRBV5-5,-,TRBD1,TRBJ1-5,CASSLVRDSGQPQHF,TGTGCCAGCAGCTTGGTTAGGGACAGCGGTCAGCCCCAGCATTTT
TRBV6-5,few,-,TRBJ1-6,CASRDTYNSPLHF,TGTGCCAGCAGAGACACCTATAATTCACCCCTCCACTTT
TRBV5-1,once,TRBD2,TRBJ2-1,CASSARGGNNNEQFF,TGCGCCAGCAGCGCGCGGGGGGGAAACAACAATGAGCAGTTCTTC
TRBV2,-,-,TRBJ1-1,CASSRGDRYTEAFF,TGTGCCAGCAGCAGGGGCGACCGGTACACTGAAGCTTTCTTT
TRBV6-5,-,-,TRBJ1-1,CASSYLGEATEAFF,TGTGCCAGCAGTTACCTGGGGGAGGCCACTGAAGCTTTCTTT
TRBV9,-,-,TRBJ2-3,CASSEQGLADTQYF,TGTGCCAGCAGCGAACAGGGTTTGGCAGATACGCAGTATTTT
TRBV10-3,-,TRBD1,TRBJ1-2,CAAKAATGEVTYGYTF,TGTGCCGCTAAAGCGGCGACAGGGGAGGTGACGTATGGCTACACCTTC
TRBV2,-,-,TRBJ2-3,CSKGRGYTVDTQYF,TGTTCCAAAGGGCGGGGATACACAGTTGATACGCAGTATTTT
TRBV3-1/TRBV3-2,-,TRBD1,TRBJ1-2,CASSQDRGLGGYTF,TGTGCCAGCAGCCAGGACAGGGGGCTCGGTGGCTACACCTTC
TRBV5-1,-,-,TRBJ1-6,CASSPAQSDIYNSPLHF,TGCGCCAGCAGCCCCGCTCAGAGCGATATTTATAATTCACCCCTCCACTTT
TRBV7-9,-,-,TRBJ2-4,CASSLANPLKTKNIQYF,TGTGCCAGCAGCTTAGCTAACCCCCTAAAGACCAAAAACATTCAGTACTTC
TRBV4-1,-,TRBD1,TRBJ2-7,CASSPRDRAYEQYF,TGCGCCAGCAGCCCCCGGGACAGGGCTTACGAGCAGTACTTC
TRBV7-3,-,-,TRBJ2-7,CASSPNLYYEQYF,TGTGCCAGCAGCCCCAATCTATACTACGAGCAGTACTTC
TRBV10-2,-,TRBD1,TRBJ1-4,CASSAQGPNEKLFF,TGCGCCAGCAGTGCACAGGGGCCTAATGAAAAACTGTTTTTT
TRBV4-3,-,-,TRBJ1-4,CASSQDVAQIGGEKLFF,TGCGCCAGCAGCCAAGATGTTGCCCAGATCGGAGGTGAAAAACTGTTTTTT
TRBV7-9,-,TRBD1,TRBJ1-4,CASSLGTGTGSATNEKLFF,TGTGCCAGCAGCTTAGGGACGGGGACAGGTAGTGCAACTAATGAAAAACTGTTTTTT
TRBV27,-,-,TRBJ2-2,CASRQMNTGELFF,TGTGCCAGCAGACAGATGAACACCGGGGAGCTGTTTTTT
TRBV13,-,-,TRBJ1-3,CASSLSGFLFGNTIYF,TGTGCCAGCAGCTTATCGGGGTTCTTGTTTGGAAACACCATATATTTT
TRBV29-1,-,TRBD1,TRBJ2-1,CSVHPVQGRIGNEQFF,TGCAGCGTTCACCCAGTACAGGGGCGAATAGGCAATGAGCAGTTCTTC
TRBV6-4,once,-,TRBJ2-7,CASSDSVLGQKSSYEQYF,TGTGCCAGCAGTGACTCCGTTCTTGGGCAAAAAAGCTCCTACGAGCAGTACTTC
TRBV13,-,-,TRBJ2-7,CATMVSGVTYEQYF,TGTGCCACCATGGTCTCCGGGGTAACCTACGAGCAGTACTTC
TRBV19,once,TRBD1,TRBJ2-7,CASSPRDRRGGEQYF,TGTGCCAGTAGTCCACGGGACAGGAGAGGAGGCGAGCAGTACTTC
TRBV24-1,once,TRBD1,TRBJ1-1,CATSDRRTGITEAFF,TGTGCCACCAGTGATAGGAGGACAGGGATTACTGAAGCTTTCTTT
TRBV5-1,-,-,TRBJ2-2,CASSLSLAGELFF,TGCGCCAGCAGCTTAAGCTTGGCCGGGGAGCTGTTTTTT
TRBV5-1,-,-,TRBJ2-7,CASSLSLGADEQYF,TGCGCCAGCAGCTTGTCGCTGGGGGCGGACGAGCAGTACTTC
TRBV10-3,-,TRBD2,TRBJ2-2,CAISETSGFSTGELFF,TGTGCCATCAGTGAAACTAGCGGGTTTTCCACCGGGGAGCTGTTTTTT
TRBV24-1,-,-,TRBJ1-2,CATSDLKRGYTF,TGTGCCACCAGTGACCTAAAGCGGGGCTACACCTTC
TRBV7-6,-,TRBD2,TRBJ2-2,CASSMSGTSDTGELFF,TGTGCCAGCAGCATGTCCGGGACTAGTGACACCGGGGAGCTGTTTTTT
TRBV2,-,-,TRBJ1-2,CASSAAFQVNGYTF,TGTGCCAGCAGTGCGGCGTTTCAGGTTAATGGCTACACCTTC
TRBV29-1,-,TRBD2,TRBJ2-2,CSVRLAGVAGELFF,TGCAGCGTGCGACTAGCGGGGGTTGCCGGGGAGCTGTTTTTT
TRBV6-5,-,TRBD1,TRBJ1-6,CASSFRGQSDSPLHF,TGTGCCAGCAGTTTTAGGGGGCAGTCCGATTCACCCCTCCACTTT
TRBV7-2,-,TRBD1,TRBJ2-7,CASSKRTGPYEQYF,TGTGCCAGCAGTAAAAGGACAGGGCCCTACGAGCAGTACTTC
TRBV19,-,TRBD1,TRBJ2-3,CASNRGGTDTQYF,TGTGCCAGTAACAGGGGTGGCACAGATACGCAGTATTTT
TRBV2,once,TRBD2,TRBJ2-1,CASLAGGYNEQFF,TGTGCCAGCCTGGCGGGGGGGTACAATGAGCAGTTCTTC
TRBV6-1,-,-,TRBJ1-2,CASSDPGRADYGYTF,TGTGCCAGCAGTGACCCAGGGCGCGCGGACTATGGCTACACCTTC
TRBV27,-,TRBD1,TRBJ1-6,CASSLSVTGGSSSYNSPLHF,TGTGCCAGCAGTTTATCGGTTACAGGGGGTTCCTCCTCCTATAATTCACCCCTCCACTTT
TRBV7-3,-,-,TRBJ1-2,CASSIGVPTQKLNYGYTF,TGTGCCAGCAGCATAGGGGTCCCTACTCAAAAACTTAACTATGGCTACACCTTC
TRBV6-1,-,-,TRBJ1-2,CASREGGDYGYTF,TGTGCCAGCAGAGAAGGCGGTGACTATGGCTACACCTTC
TRBV7-2,-,TRBD2,TRBJ2-5,CASSSSRGGRQTQYF,TGTGCCAGCAGCTCATCACGGGGGGGCCGGCAGACCCAGTACTTC
TRBV3-1/TRBV3-2,-,TRBD2,TRBJ2-1,CASSHSRLAGGRSYNEQFF,TGTGCCAGCAGCCATTCCCGACTAGCGGGGGGCAGATCCTACAATGAGCAGTTCTTC
TRBV4-3,-,TRBD1,TRBJ1-5,CASSQDRTGLQHF,TGCGCCAGCAGCCAAGATCGGACAGGGCTCCAGCATTTT
TRBV30,few,TRBD1,TRBJ1-6,CAWSVRRGQGASPLHF,TGTGCCTGGAGTGTACGACGGGGACAGGGGGCCTCACCCCTCCACTTT
TRBV7-2,-,-,TRBJ2-5,CASSQTRETQYF,TGTGCCAGCAGCCAGACAAGGGAGACCCAGTACTTC
TRBV10-3,-,-,TRBJ2-7,CAISGNGGYEQYF,TGTGCCATCAGTGGGAACGGGGGCTACGAGCAGTACTTC
TRBV7-6,-,TRBD2,TRBJ2-2,CASRSTSGGTGELFF,TGTGCCAGCAGATCGACTAGCGGGGGGACCGGGGAGCTGTTTTTT
TRBV5-6,-,-,TRBJ2-7,CASSLRTGSTFQRYEQYF,TGTGCCAGCAGCTTGCGAACAGGTTCCACATTCCAGCGCTACGAGCAGTACTTC
TRBV11-2,-,TRBD1,TRBJ1-3,CASSLNWDRGLVF,TGTGCCAGCAGCCTCAACTGGGACAGGGGTCTAGTTTTT
TRBV5-1,-,-,TRBJ1-6,CASSLTGDYSPLHF,TGCGCCAGCAGCTTGACGGGGGACTATTCACCCCTCCACTTT
TRBV5-5,-,-,TRBJ1-3,CASSLVRSSGNTIYF,TGTGCCAGCAGCTTGGTCCGTAGCTCTGGAAACACCATATATTTT
TRBV6-4,once,-,TRBJ1-5,CASSESGGNQPQHF,TGTGCCAGCAGTGAGTCGGGGGGCAATCAGCCCCAGCATTTT
TRBV19,-,TRBD1,TRBJ1-2,CASSIVGGPNYGYTF,TGTGCCAGTAGTATAGTAGGGGGCCCAAACTATGGCTACACCTTC
TRBV9,-,-,TRBJ2-2,CASSPEGTGELFF,TGTGCCAGCAGCCCAGAGGGAACCGGGGAGCTGTTTTTT
TRBV5-8,-,-,TRBJ2-2,CASSLVRENTGELFF,TGTGCCAGCAGCTTGGTCAGGGAGAACACCGGGGAGCTGTTTTTT
TRBV28,-,-,TRBJ1-1,CASSLQGKAFF,TGTGCCAGCAGTTTACAGGGGAAGGCTTTCTTT
TRBV6-1,few,TRBD1,TRBJ2-1,CASSERTGRNEQFF,TGTGCCAGCAGTGAAAGGACAGGTAGGAATGAGCAGTTCTTC
TRBV5-5,-,TRBD1,TRBJ1-4,CASAGQVGPNEKLFF,TGTGCCAGCGCCGGACAGGTGGGACCAAATGAAAAACTGTTTTTT
TRBV12-3/TRBV12-4,-,TRBD1,TRBJ1-4,CASRQTGELGLFF,TGTGCCAGCAGACAGACAGGGGAGTTGGGACTGTTTTTT
TRBV5-4,once,TRBD2,TRBJ2-1,CASSLAPVGGAEQFF,TGTGCCAGCAGCTTGGCCCCGGTCGGGGGGGCTGAGCAGTTCTTC
TRBV21-1,-,-,TRBJ1-2,CASSKVKREQPYGYTF,TGTGCCAGCAGCAAAGTTAAGAGGGAACAGCCCTATGGCTACACCTTC
TRBV18,-,-,TRBJ1-1,CASSPIRGFVEAFF,TGTGCCAGCTCACCAATCCGAGGGTTTGTTGAAGCTTTCTTT